This is a list of T cell receptor beta chains from one sample in a study of T cells after posttransplantation cyclophosphamide. Measured with immunoSEQ multiplex PCR; TCRdb has only the in-frame clones, and not every one. In total the sample includes 25,000 to 35,000 clones, none of them seen once. Sequencing was carried out using PBMCs. The receptors were gathered from a woman aged 25 to 45 in good health and a related stem cell transplant donor. Both conserved end residues are part of each CDR3. D genes are given only for firm matches.

j_call v_call d_call cdr3_aa
TRBJ1-1 TRBV6-5 - CASSRYTEAFF
TRBJ1-3 TRBV7-2 TRBD1 CASSLARGLGNTIYF
TRBJ2-2 TRBV5-4 TRBD2 CASSLGLAGGLTTNTGELFF
TRBJ2-7 TRBV5-5 - CASRGEPGLYEQYF
TRBJ1-1 TRBV6-5 - CASSSISMNTEAFF
TRBJ1-5 TRBV6-6 - CASTPGGNQPQHF
TRBJ2-3 TRBV4-1 TRBD2 CASSHTRLAGASTDTQYF
TRBJ2-1 TRBV2 - CASSGQGGEQFF
TRBJ2-1 TRBV7-9 - CASSLTVYNEQFF
TRBJ1-3 TRBV7-3 - CASSRGKSGNTIYF
TRBJ1-1 TRBV19 TRBD1 CASSTQYRGTEAFF
TRBJ1-4 TRBV7-6 - CASSFKGRVGGTNEKLFF
TRBJ2-1 TRBV6-6 - CASAPGLYNEQFF
TRBJ1-2 TRBV19 TRBD1 CASSLTGVKDGYTF
TRBJ1-1 TRBV6-5 TRBD1 CASSPPGRGSTEAFF
TRBJ2-2 TRBV6-5 TRBD1 CASWGTGVTGELFF
TRBJ1-1 TRBV6-1 TRBD1 CASSQGVNTEAFF
TRBJ1-1 TRBV6-5 - CASSWTRDTEAFF
TRBJ1-3 TRBV2 - CASRDSGGNTIYF
TRBJ1-2 TRBV4-1 - CASSQDLYEGNNYGYTF
TRBJ1-1 TRBV5-1 TRBD1 CARTGGGAFF
TRBJ2-1 TRBV7-8 - CATQGYNEQFF
TRBJ2-2 TRBV29-1 - CSVNAPGQGYTGELFF
TRBJ1-1 TRBV12-3/TRBV12-4 - CASSLPGGEAFF
TRBJ2-1 TRBV18 TRBD1 CASSPDQNRGVFF
TRBJ2-2 TRBV6-2/TRBV6-3 TRBD1 CASRPGQGLTGELFF
TRBJ1-1 TRBV9 - CASSVDWGAEAFF
TRBJ1-4 TRBV7-2 - CASSRRQGLGNEKLFF
TRBJ1-5 TRBV7-8 - CASSFQADQPQHF
TRBJ1-6 TRBV7-9 TRBD1 CASRYQQGAHLSPLHF
TRBJ1-2 TRBV2 TRBD1 CASSHDRESGYTF
TRBJ1-1 TRBV9 - CASSVDHRADTEAFF
TRBJ2-3 TRBV18 TRBD1 CASSPTGGQQDTQYF
TRBJ2-7 TRBV19 - CASSISVAYEQYF
TRBJ2-7 TRBV27 TRBD1 CASSLGAQGTSEQYF
TRBJ2-2 TRBV6-4 - CASSEFWAGDLWGNTGELFF
TRBJ1-6 TRBV7-6 - CASRPFDRTGLNSPLHF
TRBJ2-1 TRBV6-2/TRBV6-3 - CASSSSGPYNEQFF
TRBJ2-3 TRBV27 - CASSFGTPSTDTQYF
TRBJ2-1 TRBV6-2/TRBV6-3 TRBD2 CASSPTSGGAYEQFF
TRBJ1-2 TRBV28 - CASSPPAGGHGYTF
TRBJ2-3 TRBV5-1 TRBD2 CASSTTSGGADTQYF
TRBJ2-3 TRBV6-5 - CASSYSRVDTQYF
TRBJ1-1 TRBV5-1 - CASSLEDSSNTEAFF
TRBJ2-3 TRBV12-3/TRBV12-4 TRBD2 CASSFSGGADTQYF
TRBJ1-2 TRBV4-3 TRBD1 CASSYSGTGENYGYTF
TRBJ2-7 TRBV5-1 - CASSLPADTYEQYF
TRBJ1-4 TRBV6-5 TRBD1 CASKVGTATNEKLFF
TRBJ2-5 TRBV19 TRBD1 CASSIDRVETQYF
TRBJ1-1 TRBV12-3/TRBV12-4 TRBD1 CASRRGQGRYGTEAFF
TRBJ1-1 TRBV19 TRBD1 CASEGGLPNLNTEAFF
TRBJ2-3 TRBV6-1 TRBD2 CASSEVGEGARDTQYF
TRBJ1-6 TRBV5-1 - CASSLDQADNSPLHF
TRBJ1-4 TRBV12-3/TRBV12-4 TRBD1 CASSPSQGAGNEKLFF
TRBJ2-7 TRBV7-2 TRBD1 CASSTGTGHYEQYF
TRBJ1-1 TRBV6-6 - CASSDVGGRITEAFF
TRBJ1-2 TRBV4-3 - CASSQGADNYGYTF
TRBJ1-2 TRBV7-9 TRBD1 CASSWGQGYGYTF
TRBJ2-1 TRBV6-6 TRBD2 CASTSSRGVGNEQFF